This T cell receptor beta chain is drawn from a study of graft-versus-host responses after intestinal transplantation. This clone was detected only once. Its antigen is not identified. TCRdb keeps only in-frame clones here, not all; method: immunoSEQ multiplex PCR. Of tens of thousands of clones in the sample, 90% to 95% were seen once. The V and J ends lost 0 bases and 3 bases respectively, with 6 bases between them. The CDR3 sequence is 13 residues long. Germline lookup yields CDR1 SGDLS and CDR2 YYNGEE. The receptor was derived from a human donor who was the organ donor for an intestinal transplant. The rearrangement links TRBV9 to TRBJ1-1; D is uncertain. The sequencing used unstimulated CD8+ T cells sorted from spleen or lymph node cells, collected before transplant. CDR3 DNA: TGTGCCAGCAGCGTAGAGGTAGACACTGAAGCTTTCTTT. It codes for CASSVEVDTEAFF.